The clone carrying this T cell receptor (beta chain) has only a few counts. Its antigen is still unknown. The entry originates in a study of T cell repertoires in cytomegalovirus infection. Findings of the study overall: HLA-C-restricted CMV-specific TCR beta clonotypes prevailed in the ex vivo response.

MiXCR, run by TCRdb on the reads, gives a single entry per CDR3 protein. The sample lists approximately 120,000 distinct CDR3 sequences, approximately 30% occurring once. The starting material was CD8+ T cells from cultured PBMCs, obtained from culture after CMV antigen stimulation. The source of this sequence is a human donor in good health (CMV status not recorded). Some clones in this sample may be carry-over from other donors' samples.

CDR3 residues: CASTDATTTGPKNIQYF. CDR3 bases: TGTGCCAGCACCGACGCGACCACAACAGGGCCCAAAAACATTCAGTACTTC. V and J are TRBV6-1 and TRBJ2-4; D possibly corresponds to TRBD1 (6 bases). Germline V lookup: CDR1 MNHNS, CDR2 SASEGT. V dropped 7 bases and J dropped 2 bases, with 21 bases sitting between them. This CDR3 region has 17 residues.